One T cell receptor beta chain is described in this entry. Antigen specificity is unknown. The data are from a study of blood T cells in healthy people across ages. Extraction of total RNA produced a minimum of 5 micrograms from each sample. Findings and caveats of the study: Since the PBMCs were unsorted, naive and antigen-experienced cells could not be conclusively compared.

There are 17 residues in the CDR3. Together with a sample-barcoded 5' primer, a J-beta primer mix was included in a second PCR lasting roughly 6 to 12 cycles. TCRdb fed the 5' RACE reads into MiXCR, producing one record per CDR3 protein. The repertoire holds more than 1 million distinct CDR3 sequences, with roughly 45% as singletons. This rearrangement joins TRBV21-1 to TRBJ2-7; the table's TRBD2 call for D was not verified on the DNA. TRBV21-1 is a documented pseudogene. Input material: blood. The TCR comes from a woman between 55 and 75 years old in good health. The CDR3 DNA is TGTGCCAGCAGCAAACCCGGGACTAGCGGGAGTTACAATGAGCAGTACTTC. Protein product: CASSKPGTSGSYNEQYF.